One and the same sample provided the 3 T cell receptor beta chains below, sequenced in a study of shared clonotypes between healthy human individuals. Naive CD8 isolation took CD45RO-negative cells positively selected for CCR7 and excluded terminally differentiated effector memory CD45RA+ cells. Sequencing used immunoSEQ multiplex PCR; TCRdb keeps in-frame clones, though not all of them. The sample holds roughly 1,800,000 clones; roughly 94% are singletons and the top ten take more than 0.95%. Sequenced: naive CD8+ T cells sorted from blood. These receptors were taken from a man aged 18 to 30 in good health.

This chain connects TRBV6-1 to TRBJ2-1; D might be TRBD2 (6 bases). V lost 3 bases to trimming and J lost 9 bases, with 24 bases between them. The CDR3 has 17 residues. Germline V CDR1 and CDR2: MNHNS, SASEGT. The CDR3 region has the DNA TGTGCCAGCAGTGACGACCTTGGGGGGAGGTCCTTTAGTGAGCAGTTCTTC. Amino acid sequence: CASSDDLGGRSFSEQFF.

The genes are TRBV2 and TRBJ1-6; 11 bases map to TRBD1. Germline CDR1 SNHLY, CDR2 FYNNEI. V was clipped by 8 bases and J by 0 bases; unmatched bases: 9. The CDR3 sequence is 18 residues long. This CDR3 reads CASWGQGESSSYNSPLHF. The CDR3 coding sequence is TGTGCCAGCTGGGGACAGGGGGAATCGAGCTCCTATAATTCACCCCTCCACTTT.

J is TRBJ1-1 and V is TRBV19; TRBD1 agrees at 7 bases. Germline V lookup: CDR1 LNHDA, CDR2 SQIVND (reference sequence). The V and J ends lost 6 bases and 4 bases, in that order; junction bases with no gene match: 2. The CDR3 runs to 12 residues. The CDR3 DNA reads TGTGCCAGTAGGACAGGGTTCACTGAAGCTTTCTTT. This gives the protein CASRTGFTEAFF.